A single sample gave rise to the 15 T cell receptor beta chains below, sequenced in a study of blood T cell repertoires in COVID-19. Assay used: immunoSEQ multiplex PCR; TCRdb lists only in-frame clones, some missing. The sample consists of 250,000 or so clones, about 85% of them appearing once. Sequences were obtained from PBMCs or T cells enriched from blood (not recorded which). The receptors originated from a woman aged 45-65 years who had been exposed to COVID-19.

V is TRBV5-4 and J is TRBJ2-7; D is possibly TRBD1 (6 bases). The germline V gene encodes CDR1 SGHNT and CDR2 YYREEE (reference sequence). Trimming pared 0 bases from V and 2 bases from J, leaving 6 bases between. The CDR3 extends over 13 amino acids. The CDR3 sequence: CASSLGGPYEQYF. CDR3 bases: TGTGCCAGCAGCTTGGGGGGGCCCTACGAGCAGTACTTC.

This clone was observed a single time. This sequence joins TRBV9 and TRBJ1-2, with TRBD1 as a possible D gene (5 bases). This CDR3 spans 11 amino acids. Trimming removed 4 bases from V and 6 bases from J, with 7 bases in between. Germline assignment: CDR1 SGDLS and CDR2 YYNGEE. The CDR3 loop reads CASSFRDGYTF. The CDR3 bases are TGTGCCAGCAGCTTCAGGGATGGCTACACCTTC.

The rearrangement joins TRBV5-4 to TRBJ2-3; TRBD2 aligns across 10 bases. The trim removed 0 bases at V and 2 bases at J, leaving 3 bases unmatched. Germline-derived CDR1 and CDR2 are SGHNT and YYREEE (reference sequence). The CDR3 is 16 amino acids. CDR3 protein: CASSLATSGDTDTQYF. CDR3 bases: TGTGCCAGCAGCTTGGCCACTAGCGGGGACACAGATACGCAGTATTTT.

V is TRBV7-2 and J is TRBJ2-7; tentatively, D is TRBD1 (5 bases). The CDR3 consists of 12 residues. Trimming left V 2 bases short and J 9 bases short, with 11 bases between. The germline V gene has CDR1 SGHTA and CDR2 FQGNSA. The CDR3 bases are TGTGCCAGCAGCTTACCGTGGGGCGGGCAGTACTTC. Residues: CASSLPWGGQYF.

This chain uses TRBV28 with TRBJ1-1, with 10 bases identical to TRBD1. The V gene end was trimmed by 7 bases and the J gene end by 3 bases; junction bases not matched to a gene: 2. Germline CDR1 MDHEN, CDR2 SYDVKM. The CDR3 extends over 13 amino acids. The CDR3 region is CASKGTGDTEAFF. CDR3 coding DNA: TGTGCCAGCAAGGGGACAGGGGACACTGAAGCTTTCTTT.

This clone was recorded once. The V gene is TRBV30, the J gene TRBJ1-6, with 7 bases lining up with TRBD1. This CDR3 has 15 amino acids. Germline values: CDR1 GTSNPN, CDR2 SVGIG (reference sequence). V was pared by 0 bases and J by 7 bases, with 6 bases of the junction left unmatched. The CDR3 protein is CAWSVAGTENSPLHF. CDR3 nucleotide sequence: TGTGCCTGGAGTGTAGCCGGGACAGAGAATTCACCCCTCCACTTT.

The chain carries TRBV24-1 and TRBJ2-7; tentatively, D is TRBD2 (5 bases). The length of the CDR3 is 17 residues. Between the trimmed V and J ends, which lost 5 bases and 2 bases, there was a span of 21 bases. Germline CDR1 KGHDR, CDR2 SFDVKD. CDR3: CATSAPRGGGGTYEQYF. The CDR3 DNA reads as TGTGCCACCAGTGCCCCTCGCGGAGGTGGTGGTACCTACGAGCAGTACTTC.

V and J are TRBV2 and TRBJ2-3; 11 bases map to TRBD2. Germline CDR1 and CDR2: SNHLY and FYNNEI. With 8 bases clipped from V and 5 bases from J, the junction kept 6 bases outside the gene matches. This CDR3 has 14 residues. CDR3 nucleotide sequence: TGTGCCAGCCGGGGCGGGACTAGCGGAGATACGCAGTATTTT. Translation: CASRGGTSGDTQYF. The complete variable domain, with remaining parts taken from reference TRBV2 and TRBJ2-3, reads EPEVTQTPSHQVTQMGQEVILRCVPISNHLYFYWYRQILGQKVEFLVSFYNNEISEKSEIFDDQFSVERPDGSNFTLKIRSTKLEDSAMYFCASRGGTSGDTQYFGPGTRLTVL.

This clone was seen only a few times. This sequence joins TRBV7-3 and TRBJ2-2; 7 bases match TRBD2. The CDR3 totals 17 residues. CDR1 and CDR2 from the germline V gene are SGHTA and FQGTGA. V gave up 0 bases and J gave up 9 bases; unmatched junction bases: 13. The DNA for the CDR3 is TGTGCCAGCAGCTTAACTGTCCAGCGGGGAGGTCAAAGGGAGCTGTTTTTT. Its protein is CASSLTVQRGGQRELFF.

The chain joins TRBV6-4 to TRBJ1-2; tentatively, D is TRBD1 (6 bases). CDR1 and CDR2 from the germline V gene are MRHNA and SNTAGT. The ends were cut back, 3 bases at V and 9 bases at J, with 8 bases in the middle. The CDR3 consists of 11 residues. For the CDR3, the DNA is TGTGCCAGCAGTGAGGGGGCAAGCTACACCTTC. Its translation is CASSEGASYTF.

The V call is TRBV19, the J call TRBJ1-1; 11 bases are shared with TRBD1. Trimming cost V 3 bases and J 11 bases; bases outside gene matches: 8. CDR1 and CDR2 (germline): LNHDA, SQIVND (reference sequence). This CDR3 has 14 amino acids. DNA of the CDR3: TGTGCCAGTAGTATTACCGGGACAGGGGGGATTGCTTTCTTT. Amino acid sequence: CASSITGTGGIAFF.

The CDR3 DNA follows: TGTGCCAGCAGCGGGCGAAGGGGGGGGACTTTTGGGTCCTACAATGAGCAGTTCTTC. Its protein is CASSGRRGGTFGSYNEQFF. The chain has TRBV9 and TRBJ2-1, with D maybe TRBD2 (7 bases). CDR1 and CDR2 (germline): SGDLS, YYNGEE. There are 19 residues in the CDR3. The V gene lost 3 bases and the J gene lost 1 base, with 23 bases spanning the gap.

This clone occurred a few times. The rearrangement joins TRBV6-5 to TRBJ1-2; D perhaps matches TRBD1 (6 bases). V was trimmed by 6 bases and J by 7 bases, leaving 18 bases between them. CDR3 size: 14 residues. Germline lookup yields CDR1 MNHEY and CDR2 SVGAGI. The CDR3 here is CASRRVQGSSGYTF. DNA of the CDR3: TGTGCCAGCAGAAGAGTTCAGGGGAGCTCTGGCTACACCTTC.

This clone was seen only once. The rearrangement uses TRBV7-2 and TRBJ2-7; TRBD1 matches at 7 bases. Germline V gene data show CDR1 as SGHTA and CDR2 as FQGNSA. This CDR3 spans 14 amino acids. With 3 bases clipped from V and 2 bases from J, the junction kept 4 bases outside the gene matches. As DNA, the CDR3 is TGTGCCAGCAGCTTGACAGGGCCGCCCTACGAGCAGTACTTC. This translates into CASSLTGPPYEQYF. The entire variable domain, with the rest obtained from reference TRBV7-2 and TRBJ2-7, is as follows: GAGVSQSPSNKVTEKGKDVELRCDPISGHTALYWYRQSLGQGLEFLIYFQGNSAPDKSGLPSDRFSAERTGGSVSTLTIQRTQQEDSAVYLCASSLTGPPYEQYFGPGTRLTVT.

This clone was seen ten or more times. The chain has TRBV5-4 and TRBJ2-2, with 9 bases lining up with TRBD2. From germline, CDR1 is SGHNT and CDR2 YYREEE (reference sequence). V shed 5 bases, J shed 4 bases, and the junction held 6 bases outside the gene matches. This CDR3 region has 15 residues. In DNA form, the CDR3 reads TGTGCCAGCAGGGAAGCGGGGGGTATCACCGGGGAGCTGTTTTTT. It specifies CASREAGGITGELFF. The full variable domain, its missing parts supplied by reference TRBV5-4 and TRBJ2-2, is ETGVTQSPTHLIKTRGQQVTLRCSSQSGHNTVSWYQQALGQGPQFIFQYYREEENGRGNFPPRFSGLQFPNYSSELNVNALELDDSALYLCASREAGGITGELFFGEGSRLTVL.